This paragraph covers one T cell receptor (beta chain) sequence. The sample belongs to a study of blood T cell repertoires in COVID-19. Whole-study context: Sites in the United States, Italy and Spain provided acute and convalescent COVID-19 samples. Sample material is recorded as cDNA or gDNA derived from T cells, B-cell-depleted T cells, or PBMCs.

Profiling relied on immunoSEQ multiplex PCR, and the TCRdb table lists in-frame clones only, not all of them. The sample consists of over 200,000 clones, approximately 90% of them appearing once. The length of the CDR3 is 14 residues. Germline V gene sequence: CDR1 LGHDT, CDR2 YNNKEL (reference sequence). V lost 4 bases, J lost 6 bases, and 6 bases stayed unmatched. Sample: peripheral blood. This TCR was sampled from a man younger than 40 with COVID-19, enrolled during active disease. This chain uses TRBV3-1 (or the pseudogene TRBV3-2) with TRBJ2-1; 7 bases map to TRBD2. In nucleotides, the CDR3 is TGTGCCAGCAGCCGTCTTAGCGGGTTCAATGAGCAGTTCTTC. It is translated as CASSRLSGFNEQFF.